Listed here are 28 T cell receptor beta chains from one sample, sequenced in a study of blood T cell repertoires in COVID-19. The repertoire was sequenced with immunoSEQ multiplex PCR; TCRdb's copy has only in-frame clones and lacks some. The sample has under 75,000 clones, 75% to 90% seen once; the top ten hold 2% to 2.5%. Sequencing was performed on peripheral blood. The receptors were sampled from a human donor in a cohort sampled during active COVID-19.

The rearrangement joins TRBV11-2 to TRBJ2-7, with TRBD1 identical over 10 bases. V lost 1 base and J lost 3; bases outside the gene matches: 0. The CDR3 runs to 14 residues. Germline-derived CDR1 and CDR2 are SGHAT and FQNNGV. CDR3 loop: CASSLGTGGYEQYF. The CDR3 DNA follows: TGTGCCAGCAGCTTAGGGACAGGGGGCTACGAGCAGTACTTC.

The gene calls are TRBV6-5 and TRBJ1-5; D not certain. The V gene's germline CDR1 is MNHEY and CDR2 SVGAGI. The CDR3 totals 15 residues. Trimming took off 7 bases at V and 5 bases at J, with 18 bases between the two ends. Here the CDR3 DNA reads TGTGCCAGCACCCTAGGTCACAGCGGGGATCAGCCCCAGCATTTT. Translated: CASTLGHSGDQPQHF.

The V gene is TRBV11-1, the J gene TRBJ2-2; D is perhaps TRBD2 (6 bases). The CDR3 length is 16 residues. CDR1 is SGHAT and CDR2 is FQDESV in the germline V gene (reference sequence). V was trimmed by 5 bases and J by 4 bases, leaving 17 bases between them. CDR3 in amino acids: CASSPLSGPTTGELFF. In nucleotides, the CDR3 is TGTGCCAGCAGCCCGCTTAGCGGACCAACCACCGGGGAGCTGTTTTTT.

The chain links TRBV7-2 to TRBJ2-3; D is perhaps TRBD2 (7 bases). V was trimmed by 1 base and J by 6 bases, leaving 14 bases between them. The CDR3 has 15 residues. Looked up from germline, CDR1 is SGHTA and CDR2 is FQGNSA. As DNA, the CDR3 is TGTGCCAGCAGCTTAGTAGGGGGGGCAAAGGATACGCAGTATTTT. Amino acid sequence: CASSLVGGAKDTQYF.

The rearrangement joins TRBV30 to TRBJ2-3; 7 nucleotides match TRBD1. Germline loops: CDR1 GTSNPN, CDR2 SVGIG (reference sequence). Trimming took 0 bases from V and 12 from J; bases not matched to a gene: 12. CDR3 length: 14 residues. The CDR3 reads CAWSVRGKTGSQYF. DNA of the CDR3: TGTGCCTGGAGTGTACGGGGAAAGACAGGGTCCCAGTATTTT.

The V and J genes are TRBV11-1 and TRBJ2-7; D is possibly TRBD1 (5 bases). This CDR3 spans 13 amino acids. Germline CDR1 and CDR2: SGHAT and FQDESV (reference sequence). V was pared by 2 bases and J by 6 bases, with 11 bases between. In nucleotides, the CDR3 is TGTGCCAGCAGCTTATCTACAGGCGGCGAGCAGTACTTC. The encoded protein is CASSLSTGGEQYF.

The chain uses TRBV7-8 and TRBJ1-2, with D unclear. The V gene's germline CDR1 is SGHVS and CDR2 FQNEAQ. V was shortened by 2 bases and J by 4 bases, with 14 bases between the two germline ends. There are 15 residues in the CDR3. CDR3 in amino acids: CASSLIGGSFYGYTF. Written as DNA, the CDR3 is TGTGCCAGCAGCTTAATTGGCGGGAGCTTCTATGGCTACACCTTC.

The rearrangement links TRBV7-2 to TRBJ2-1; D possibly corresponds to TRBD1 (6 bases). Germline V lookup: CDR1 SGHTA, CDR2 FQGNSA. The V end was cut by 0 bases, the J end by 9 bases, with 9 bases between. This CDR3 contains 13 residues. The DNA for the CDR3 is TGTGCCAGCAGCTTAGCGGACAGAAGTGAGCAGTTCTTC. This sequence encodes CASSLADRSEQFF.

This clone was detected once. This chain joins TRBV7-6 and TRBJ1-2; D is undetermined. V was trimmed by 3 bases and J by 4 bases, leaving 15 bases between them. Germline CDR1 is SGHVS and CDR2 is FNYEAQ. The CDR3 spans 15 residues. DNA of the CDR3: TGTGCCAGCAGCTTTAGAGATACGAGAATCTATGGCTACACCTTC. Translating it yields CASSFRDTRIYGYTF.

The V call is TRBV7-2, the J call TRBJ1-6, with 9 positions matching TRBD1. CDR1 and CDR2 from the germline V gene are SGHTA and FQGNSA. The CDR3 sequence is 15 residues long. The J segment lost 10 bases and the V segment lost 5 bases, leaving 9 bases of the junction unmatched. In DNA form, the CDR3 reads TGTGCCAGCAGCCCCCAACAGGGGGCAGGGTCACCCCTCCACTTT. It encodes CASSPQQGAGSPLHF.

This sequence joins TRBV28 and TRBJ2-7, with 8 bases matching TRBD2. The length of the CDR3 is 14 residues. CDR1 MDHEN and CDR2 SYDVKM come from the germline V gene. V shed 7 bases and J 0 bases; nucleotides not matched to a gene: 5. Here the CDR3 reads CASTTGGGSYEQYF. In DNA, the CDR3 is TGTGCCAGCACCACCGGGGGGGGCTCCTACGAGCAGTACTTC. The full variable domain, its missing parts supplied by reference TRBV28 and TRBJ2-7, is DVKVTQSSRYLVKRTGEKVFLECVQDMDHENMFWYRQDPGLGLRLIYFSYDVKMKEKGDIPEGYSVSREKKERFSLILESASTNQTSMYLCASTTGGGSYEQYFGPGTRLTVT.

Remarks on this clone: This may stem from a read error, because a much larger clone lies one nucleotide away. The chain uses TRBV6-4 and TRBJ1-6, with TRBD1 as a possible D gene (5 bases). CDR1 is MRHNA and CDR2 is SNTAGT in the germline V gene. The V and J ends lost 2 bases and 10 bases respectively, with 12 bases between them. The CDR3 is 14 residues long. The CDR3 spells CASSDEGTRSPLHF. The DNA for the CDR3 is TGTGCCAGCAGTGACGAGGGGACTCGATCACCCCTCCACTTT.

V is TRBV2 and J is TRBJ2-5; possibly TRBD2 for D (6 bases). Deletions cut 5 bases from V and 1 base from J, with 14 bases between. In germline, CDR1 is SNHLY, CDR2 FYNNEI. The CDR3 is 15 amino acids. As DNA, the CDR3 is TGTGCCAGCAGTAGAGACGGAGGGCGCCAAGAGACCCAGTACTTC. Protein product: CASSRDGGRQETQYF.

This chain connects TRBV2 to TRBJ1-6; D not resolved. The CDR3 is 11 residues long. Per the germline V gene, CDR1 is SNHLY and CDR2 is FYNNEI. V lost 8 bases to trimming and J lost 7 bases, with 6 bases between them. The CDR3 sequence is CASGGNSPLHF. As DNA, the CDR3 is TGTGCCAGCGGAGGGAATTCACCCCTCCACTTT.

V is TRBV4-2 and J is TRBJ2-1, with D hard to call. Germline assignment: CDR1 LGHNA and CDR2 YNFKEQ. V shed 2 bases and J shed 9 bases, with 11 bases lying between them. The CDR3 is made up of 13 amino acids. This chain's CDR3 is CASSQLSLSEQFF. CDR3 sequence (DNA): TGTGCCAGCAGCCAATTATCCCTCAGTGAGCAGTTCTTC.

This rearrangement joins TRBV5-1 to TRBJ2-1; TRBD2 matches at 7 bases. Germline V CDR1 and CDR2: SGHRS, YFSETQ. The CDR3 runs 14 residues. Unmatched junction bases numbered 3, after V lost 4 bases and J lost 2 bases. The CDR3 DNA reads as TGCGCCAGCAGCCCGGGGGGTACCTACAATGAGCAGTTCTTC. This gives the protein CASSPGGTYNEQFF.

V and J are TRBV5-1 and TRBJ2-1, with a weak D call TRBD1 (5 bases). This CDR3 has 14 residues. The germline V gene has CDR1 SGHRS and CDR2 YFSETQ. Trimming took 6 bases from V and 5 from J, leaving 15 bases between them. The CDR3 region is CASILDRRNNEQFF. The CDR3 bases are TGCGCCAGCATCCTAGACAGAAGAAACAATGAGCAGTTCTTC.

The genes are TRBV12-5 and TRBJ2-7; D is undetermined. V dropped 3 bases and J dropped 7 bases, with 7 bases sitting between them. This CDR3 is built from 11 residues. Germline values: CDR1 LGHNT, CDR2 FRNRAP. CDR3: CASGLGAEQYF. CDR3 DNA sequence: TGTGCTAGTGGTTTAGGAGCGGAGCAGTACTTC.

V and J are TRBV6-6 and TRBJ1-5; D gene unclear. The CDR3 consists of 15 residues. With 7 bases removed from V and 0 bases from J, the gap between germline ends came to 13 bases. Germline CDR1 is MNHNY and CDR2 is SVGAGI (reference sequence). The CDR3 reads CASTLPSVSNQPQHF. DNA of the CDR3: TGTGCCAGCACTCTACCATCGGTTAGCAATCAGCCCCAGCATTTT.

The V gene is TRBV5-1, the J gene TRBJ2-7, with D possibly TRBD2 on 5 matching bases. With 3 bases removed from V and 4 bases from J, the gap between germline ends came to 14 bases. Germline lookup yields CDR1 SGHRS and CDR2 YFSETQ. The CDR3 is made up of 14 amino acids. The CDR3 nucleotides read TGCGCCAGCAGCTCACTGGGGAGAACGTACGAGCAGTACTTC. Amino acids: CASSSLGRTYEQYF.

The gene calls are TRBV7-2 and TRBJ2-1; 12 bases align to TRBD1. CDR3 length equals 16 residues. Trimming at V came to 6 bases and at J to 8 bases, leaving 11 bases not matched to a gene. CDR1 is SGHTA and CDR2 is FQGNSA in the germline V gene. The CDR3: CASSPRGTGGRDEQFF. The DNA of the CDR3 is TGTGCCAGCAGTCCAAGGGGGACAGGGGGCAGGGATGAGCAGTTCTTC.

V is TRBV28 and J is TRBJ1-2; 10 bases line up with TRBD1. Looked up from germline, CDR1 is MDHEN and CDR2 is SYDVKM. This CDR3 spans 14 amino acids. The V segment lost 6 bases and the J segment 6 bases; nucleotides outside the gene matches: 7. The CDR3 region is CASRIPGQGNGYTF. CDR3 sequence (DNA): TGTGCCAGCAGGATACCGGGACAGGGGAATGGCTACACCTTC.

The chain links TRBV5-5 to TRBJ1-1, with D tentatively TRBD1 (5 bases). Germline V CDR1 and CDR2: SGHKS, YYEKEE (reference sequence). V lost 4 bases and J lost 5, with 18 bases in between. This CDR3 has 15 amino acids. This CDR3 is CASSIGGMRKTEAFF. The CDR3 nucleotides read TGTGCCAGCAGCATCGGGGGGATGAGGAAAACTGAAGCTTTCTTT.

The V gene is TRBV21-1, the J gene TRBJ2-2; the table's D call, TRBD2, was not checked against the DNA. TRBV21-1 is designated a pseudogene. CDR3 length: 20 residues. The CDR3: CASSKARRDRGCGATGELFF. The CDR3 DNA follows: TGTGCCAGCAGCAAAGCGCGGCGGGACCGGGGATGTGGTGCCACCGGGGAGCTGTTTTTT.

The chain joins TRBV28 to TRBJ1-5; 11 bases are shared with TRBD1. The germline gives CDR1 MDHEN, CDR2 SYDVKM. CDR3 size: 15 residues. The V and J ends lost 7 bases and 4 bases, in that order; junction bases with no gene match: 6. In DNA form, the CDR3 reads TGTGCCAGCACCGAAGGGGACAGGGGGAATCAGCCCCAGCATTTT. Residues: CASTEGDRGNQPQHF.

A word on this clone: It is likely a read error, because the conserved phenylalanine at the end of the CDR3 is missing. The DNA is omitted, as the CDR3 cannot be located on it reliably, and the CDR3 follows TCRdb's listing. The CDR3: CASSSFPHSDVDLMGS. V usage is TRBV28 and J usage is TRBJ1-1; no DNA check was done on the table's D call, TRBD1. The CDR3 adds up to 16 amino acids, both ends counted. Germline V lookup: CDR1 MDHEN, CDR2 SYDVKM.

Only one count was recorded for this clone. The chain combines TRBV7-2 with TRBJ1-6, with D uncertain. V was pared by 4 bases and J by 7 bases, with 17 bases between. CDR1 and CDR2 (germline): SGHTA, FQGNSA. The CDR3 length is 16 residues. The CDR3 spells CASSSPAGALNSPLHF. The CDR3 bases are TGTGCCAGCAGCTCACCGGCGGGCGCATTAAATTCACCCCTCCACTTT.

The V and J genes are TRBV18 and TRBJ2-7; a weak D match, TRBD2 (6 bases). Trimming stripped 6 bases from V and 4 bases from J, with 19 bases between. CDR1 KGHSH and CDR2 LQKENI come from the germline V gene. This CDR3 has 15 amino acids. The CDR3 coding sequence is TGTGCCAGCTCCCCCTCTTTGGAGGGAGAGTACGAGCAGTACTTC. It is translated as CASSPSLEGEYEQYF.